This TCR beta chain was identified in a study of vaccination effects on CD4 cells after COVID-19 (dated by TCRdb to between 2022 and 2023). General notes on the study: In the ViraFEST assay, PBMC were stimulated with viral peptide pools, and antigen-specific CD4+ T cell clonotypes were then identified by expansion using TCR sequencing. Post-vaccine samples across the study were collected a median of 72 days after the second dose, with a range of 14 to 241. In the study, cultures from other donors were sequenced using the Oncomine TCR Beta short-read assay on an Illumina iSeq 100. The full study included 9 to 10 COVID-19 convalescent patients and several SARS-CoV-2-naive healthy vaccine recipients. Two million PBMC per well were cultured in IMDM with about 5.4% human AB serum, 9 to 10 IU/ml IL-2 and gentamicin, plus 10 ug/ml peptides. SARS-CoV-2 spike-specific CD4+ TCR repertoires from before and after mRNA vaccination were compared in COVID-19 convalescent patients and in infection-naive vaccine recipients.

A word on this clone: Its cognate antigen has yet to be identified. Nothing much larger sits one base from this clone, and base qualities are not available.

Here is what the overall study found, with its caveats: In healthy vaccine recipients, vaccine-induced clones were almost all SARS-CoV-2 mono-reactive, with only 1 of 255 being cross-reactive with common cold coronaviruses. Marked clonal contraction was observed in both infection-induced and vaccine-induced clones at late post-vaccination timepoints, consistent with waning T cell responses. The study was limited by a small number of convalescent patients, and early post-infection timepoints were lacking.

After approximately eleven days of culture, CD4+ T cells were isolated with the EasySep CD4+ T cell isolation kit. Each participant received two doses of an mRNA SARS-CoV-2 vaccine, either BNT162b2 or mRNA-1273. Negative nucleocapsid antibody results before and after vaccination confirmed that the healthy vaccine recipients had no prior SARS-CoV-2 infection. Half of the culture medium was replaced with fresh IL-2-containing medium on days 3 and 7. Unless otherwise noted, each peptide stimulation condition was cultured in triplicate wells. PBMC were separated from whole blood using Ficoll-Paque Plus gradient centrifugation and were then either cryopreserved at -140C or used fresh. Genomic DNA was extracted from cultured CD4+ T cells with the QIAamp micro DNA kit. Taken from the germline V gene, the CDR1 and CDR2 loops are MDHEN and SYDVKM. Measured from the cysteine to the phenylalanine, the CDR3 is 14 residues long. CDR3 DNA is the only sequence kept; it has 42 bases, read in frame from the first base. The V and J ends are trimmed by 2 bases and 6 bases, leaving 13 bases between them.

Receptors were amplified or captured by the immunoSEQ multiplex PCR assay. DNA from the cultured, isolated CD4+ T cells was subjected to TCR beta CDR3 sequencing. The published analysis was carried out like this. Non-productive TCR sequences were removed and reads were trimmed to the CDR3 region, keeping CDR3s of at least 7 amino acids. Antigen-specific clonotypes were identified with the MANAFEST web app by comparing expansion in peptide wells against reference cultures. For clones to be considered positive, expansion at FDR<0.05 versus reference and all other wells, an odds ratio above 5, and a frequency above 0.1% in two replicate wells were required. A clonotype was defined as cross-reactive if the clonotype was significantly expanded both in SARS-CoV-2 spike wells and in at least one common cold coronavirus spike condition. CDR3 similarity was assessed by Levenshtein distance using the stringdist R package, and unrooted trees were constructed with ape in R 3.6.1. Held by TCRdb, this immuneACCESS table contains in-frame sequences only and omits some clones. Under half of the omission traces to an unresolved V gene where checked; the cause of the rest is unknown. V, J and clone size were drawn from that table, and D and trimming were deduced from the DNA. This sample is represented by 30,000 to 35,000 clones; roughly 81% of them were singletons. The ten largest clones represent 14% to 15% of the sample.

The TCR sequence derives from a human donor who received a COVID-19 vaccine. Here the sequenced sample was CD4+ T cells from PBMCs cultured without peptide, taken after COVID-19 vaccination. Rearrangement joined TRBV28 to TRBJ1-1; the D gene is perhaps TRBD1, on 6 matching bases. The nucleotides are TGTGCCAGCAGTTTAACCCCGGGGGCCTCTGAAGCTTTCTTT. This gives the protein CASSLTPGASEAFF.